This section outlines one T cell receptor (beta chain) sequence together with its context. The CDR3 has 19 residues. These data are taken from a study of blood T cell repertoires in COVID-19. Across the whole study: Acute and convalescent COVID-19 samples came from the United States, Italy and Spain. PBMCs, B-cell-depleted T cells, or T cells provided the cDNA or gDNA that made up the material.

Methods used by the authors: Reference gene primer amplification in the assay estimated nucleated cell counts. Method: immunoSEQ multiplex PCR; TCRdb's copy keeps in-frame clones and lacks some. V and J calls and clone size are as listed in that table; D and trimming were resolved from the DNA. The repertoire consists of around 62,000 clones, with approximately 85% occurring once and the leading ten covering more than 20%. The chain couples TRBV21-1 to TRBJ2-3; whether TRBD2, the table's D call, matches the DNA was not checked. TRBV21-1 is a documented pseudogene. The sequence came from a man aged 45-65 years with acute or convalescent COVID-19. Specimen: peripheral blood. The CDR3 loop reads CASSKESTSGDVSGDTQYF. The DNA of the CDR3 is TGTGCCAGCAGCAAGGAATCGACTAGCGGGGATGTTTCAGGAGATACGCAGTATTTT.